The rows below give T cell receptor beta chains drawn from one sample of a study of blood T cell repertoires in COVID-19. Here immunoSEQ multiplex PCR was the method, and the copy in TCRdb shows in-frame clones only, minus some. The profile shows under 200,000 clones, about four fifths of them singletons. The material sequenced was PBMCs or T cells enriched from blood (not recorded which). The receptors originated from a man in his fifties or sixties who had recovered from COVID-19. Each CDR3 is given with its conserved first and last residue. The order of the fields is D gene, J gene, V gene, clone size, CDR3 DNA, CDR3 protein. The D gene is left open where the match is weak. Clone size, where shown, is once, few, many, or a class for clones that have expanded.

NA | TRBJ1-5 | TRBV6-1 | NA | TGTGCCAGCAGTGAAGCGCCCTCCCAGGGGCAGCCCCAGCATTTT | CASSEAPSQGQPQHF
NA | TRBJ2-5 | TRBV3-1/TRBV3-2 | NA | TGTGCCAGCAGCCAAAGGGGGACTACCCTCTTCGGCCAAGAGACCCAGTACTTC | CASSQRGTTLFGQETQYF
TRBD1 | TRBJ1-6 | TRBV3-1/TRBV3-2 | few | TGTGCCAGCAGCCAATTCGTGACAGGGGTGGGTTCACCCCTCCACTTT | CASSQFVTGVGSPLHF
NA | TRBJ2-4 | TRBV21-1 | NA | TGTGCCGGGCCGAGGGAGGGTTTACTAGCGGGGATTAAAAACATTCAGTACTTC | CAGPREGLLAGIKNIQYF
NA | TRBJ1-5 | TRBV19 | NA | TGTGCCAGTAGGCCCCGGGAGGGTCCCGGGGGGCCCCAGCATTTT | CASRPREGPGGPQHF
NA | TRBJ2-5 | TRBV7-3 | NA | TGTGCCAGCAGCTTAGGCGACAGCCTGGGGACCCAGTACTTC | CASSLGDSLGTQYF
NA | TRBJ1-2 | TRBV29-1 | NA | TGCAGCGCTTGGGGCGGGGGCGCCAACTATGGCTACACCTTC | CSAWGGGANYGYTF
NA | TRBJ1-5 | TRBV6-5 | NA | TGTGCCAGCAGATCGGGGAAGCAGCCCCAGCATTTT | CASRSGKQPQHF
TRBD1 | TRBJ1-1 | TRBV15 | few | TGTGCCACCAGCAGGCAGGGGGCAGAAGCTTTCTTT | CATSRQGAEAFF
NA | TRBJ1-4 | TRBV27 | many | TGTGCCAGCAGACCAGGGCCCCTAAATGAAAAACTGTTTTTT | CASRPGPLNEKLFF
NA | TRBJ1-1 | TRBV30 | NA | TGTGCCTTCTCTCACGAGGGAGCTTTCTTT | CAFSHEGAFF
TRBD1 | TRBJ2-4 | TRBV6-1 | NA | TGTGCCAGCAGTGACTGGGACAGCCGAGTCCAAAACATTCAGTACTTC | CASSDWDSRVQNIQYF
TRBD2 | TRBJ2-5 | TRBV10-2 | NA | TGCGCCAGCAAAGTAGGGACTAGCTTAGAGACCCAGTACTTC | CASKVGTSLETQYF
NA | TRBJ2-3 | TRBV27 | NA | TGTGCCAGCAGTTCGACAGGACTTGACACAGATACGCAGTATTTT | CASSSTGLDTDTQYF
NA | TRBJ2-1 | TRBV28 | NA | TGTGCCAGCAGCCCTCGCAGATACAATGAGCAGTTCTTC | CASSPRRYNEQFF
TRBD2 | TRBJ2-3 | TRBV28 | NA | TGTGCCAGCAGTCTAGCGGGGGGGCGCACAGATACGCAGTATTTT | CASSLAGGRTDTQYF
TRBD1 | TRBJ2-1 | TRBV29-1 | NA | TGCAGCGTCGTTTACAGGGGGTTGAATGAGCAGTTCTTC | CSVVYRGLNEQFF
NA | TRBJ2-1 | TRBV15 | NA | TGTGCCACCAGCAGAGCTGAGCACGCTAATGAGCAGTTCTTC | CATSRAEHANEQFF
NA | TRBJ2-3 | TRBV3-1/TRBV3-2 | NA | TGTGCCAGCAGCATCCTAGGGGCAGGCACAGATACGCAGTATTTT | CASSILGAGTDTQYF
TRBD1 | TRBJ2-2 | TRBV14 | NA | TGTGCCAGCAGCCCTATACAGGGGTTTGGCACCGGGGAGCTGTTTTTT | CASSPIQGFGTGELFF
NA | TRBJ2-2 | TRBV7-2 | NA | TGTGCCAGCAGCTTTACTAGTTCGGCCTTGGGCGGGGAGCTGTTTTTT | CASSFTSSALGGELFF
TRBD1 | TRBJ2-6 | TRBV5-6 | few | TGTGCCAGCGGTTCCTTTCGGACAGGCACCTCTGGGGCCAACGTCCTGACTTTC | CASGSFRTGTSGANVLTF
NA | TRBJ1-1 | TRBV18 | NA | TGTGCCAGCTCAGACAGCATGAACACTGAAGCTTTCTTT | CASSDSMNTEAFF
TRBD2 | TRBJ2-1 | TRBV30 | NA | TGTGCCTGGAGTGCTTTAAGTGGGACTAGCGTAGCCCACAATGAGCAGTTCTTC | CAWSALSGTSVAHNEQFF
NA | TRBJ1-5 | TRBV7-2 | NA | TGTGCCAGCAGCTTAGTTAGTGCCCAGCCCCAGCATTTT | CASSLVSAQPQHF
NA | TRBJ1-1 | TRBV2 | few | TGTGCCAGCAGTGCACAGGGGAACACTGAAGCTTTCTTT | CASSAQGNTEAFF
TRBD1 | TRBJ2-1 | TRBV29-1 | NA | TGCAGCGTGACAGGGGGAACAGGTTTAGTAAATGAGCAGTTCTTC | CSVTGGTGLVNEQFF
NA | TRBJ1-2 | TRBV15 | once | TGTGCCACCAGCAGAGATGGTAGATTGTATGGCTACACCTTC | CATSRDGRLYGYTF
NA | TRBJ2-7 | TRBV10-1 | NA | TGCGCCAGCAGTGAGAATCTAGGAATGTACGAGCAGTACTTC | CASSENLGMYEQYF
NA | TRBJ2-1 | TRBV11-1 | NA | TGTGCCAGCAGCTTAATGGCTGGAGTGCGTGAGCAGTTCTTC | CASSLMAGVREQFF
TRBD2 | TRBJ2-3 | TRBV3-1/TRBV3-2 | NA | TGTGCCAGCAGCCAAGGGGGACTAGCCACAGATACGCAGTATTTT | CASSQGGLATDTQYF
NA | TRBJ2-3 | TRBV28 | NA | TGTGCCAGCAGTACCAGGGAAAATACGCAGTATTTT | CASSTRENTQYF